Each of the 14 T cell receptor beta chains below was sequenced from the same sample in a study of response to subunit inactivated influenza vaccine. TCRdb itself ran the RT-PCR reads through MiXCR, one entry per CDR3 protein. The repertoire holds fewer than 350,000 distinct CDR3 sequences, with 20% to 25% as singletons. Material: PBMCs from blood, obtained less than 22 months after vaccination. The receptors were gathered from a man between 50 and 69 years old who received an inactivated influenza vaccine.

Only a few counts were recorded for this clonotype. This sequence joins TRBV7-2 and TRBJ1-2, with D uncertain. V was clipped by 5 bases and J by 8 bases, with 18 bases between them. This CDR3 is 14 amino acids long. The germline V gene has CDR1 SGHTA and CDR2 FQGNSA. The CDR3 DNA reads as TGTGCCAGCAGCCCCGGAGATGCTCCTATCGGCTACACCTTC. Amino acid sequence: CASSPGDAPIGYTF.

The J gene is TRBJ2-3, the V gene TRBV24-1; D might be TRBD1 (6 bases). CDR1 KGHDR and CDR2 SFDVKD come from the germline V gene. The CDR3 totals 13 residues. V lost 7 bases and J lost 1, with 8 bases in between. CDR3 sequence: CATRDSRTDTQYF. In DNA, the CDR3 is TGTGCCACCAGGGACAGTCGCACAGATACGCAGTATTTT.

Concerning this clonotype: The CDR3 ends on some other residue instead of the conserved phenylalanine or tryptophan, so this is likely a read error. The chain uses TRBV5-6 and TRBJ1-1, with a weak D call TRBD1 (5 bases). V lost 0 bases, J lost 4 bases, and 10 bases lay in between. CDR1 SGHDT and CDR2 YYEEEE come from the germline V gene. There are 14 residues in the CDR3. CDR3 residues: CASSLEVTGTEAFS. The DNA for the CDR3 is TGTGCCAGCAGCTTGGAGGTTACAGGCACTGAAGCTTTCTCT.

This clonotype has only a few counts. The J gene is TRBJ2-1, the V gene TRBV7-2; D is unresolved. Germline V CDR1 and CDR2: SGHTA, FQGNSA. The CDR3 is 12 residues long. V dropped 3 bases and J dropped 9 bases, with 9 bases sitting between them. The chain's CDR3 is CASSFLSTEQFF. CDR3 nucleotide sequence: TGTGCCAGCAGCTTTCTTAGCACTGAGCAGTTCTTC.

In this sample, this clonotype turned up a few times. V usage is TRBV24-1 and J usage is TRBJ2-5; 7 bases agree with TRBD2. The germline CDR1 and CDR2 sequences are KGHDR and SFDVKD. V lost 2 bases, J lost 2 bases, and 1 base stayed unmatched. The CDR3 consists of 14 residues. CDR3: CATSDWGGQETQYF. In DNA form, the CDR3 reads TGTGCCACCAGTGATTGGGGAGGGCAAGAGACCCAGTACTTC.

V gene TRBV10-3 combines with J gene TRBJ1-5; a possible D gene is TRBD1 (5 bases). Germline CDR1 reads ENHRY; CDR2 reads SYGVKD. This CDR3 spans 14 amino acids. Trimming removed 2 bases from V and 4 bases from J, with 9 bases in between. The CDR3 DNA reads TGTGCCATCAGTGAGGGGAAGGGGAATCAGCCCCAGCATTTT. It translates to CAISEGKGNQPQHF.

This clonotype was detected only a few times. The rearrangement joins TRBV5-1 to TRBJ1-2, with 10 nucleotides matching TRBD1. V lost 4 bases and J lost 4; bases outside the gene matches: 7. Germline V CDR1 and CDR2: SGHRS, YFSETQ. This CDR3 is built from 15 residues. The CDR3 sequence: CASSNGRDRGYGYTF. In DNA form, the CDR3 reads TGCGCCAGCAGCAACGGCCGGGACAGGGGCTATGGCTACACCTTC. Combining the CDR3 with reference TRBV5-1 and TRBJ1-2 gives the whole variable domain KAGVTQTPRYLIKTRGQQVTLSCSPISGHRSVSWYQQTPGQGLQFLFEYFSETQRNKGNFPGRFSGRQFSNSRSEMNVSTLELGDSALYLCASSNGRDRGYGYTFGSGTRLTVV.

This clonotype was observed at least ten times. The chain links TRBV6-5 to TRBJ1-3; TRBD1 aligns across 9 bases. V lost 2 bases and J lost 5; bases outside the gene matches: 4. The V gene's germline CDR1 is MNHEY and CDR2 SVGAGI. The CDR3 totals 15 residues. The chain's CDR3 is CASSYPGQGRNTIYF. The CDR3 region has the DNA TGTGCCAGCAGTTACCCGGGACAGGGAAGAAACACCATATATTTT.

This chain joins TRBV7-9 and TRBJ2-1; the match to TRBD1 covers 7 bases. The CDR3 is made up of 15 amino acids. Germline V CDR1 and CDR2: SEHNR, FQNEAQ (reference sequence). Trimming took 4 bases from V and 5 from J; bases not matched to a gene: 8. CDR3 in amino acids: CASSSTGAWDNEQFF. The CDR3 DNA reads as TGTGCCAGCAGCTCAACAGGGGCCTGGGACAATGAGCAGTTCTTC.

V and J are TRBV7-9 and TRBJ2-7; tentatively, D is TRBD2 (5 bases). CDR1 and CDR2 (germline): SEHNR, FQNEAQ (reference sequence). The CDR3 runs 15 residues. V gave up 0 bases and J gave up 2 bases, with 11 bases separating them. Here the CDR3 reads CASSLAIGGTYEQYF. The DNA for the CDR3 is TGTGCCAGCAGCTTAGCTATCGGAGGTACCTACGAGCAGTACTTC.

This clonotype was counted between two and nine times. The J gene is TRBJ2-4, the V gene TRBV12-3 or TRBV12-4; TRBD2 matches 15 bases. The CDR3 runs to 16 residues. Trimming cost V 6 bases and J 6 bases; bases outside gene matches: 6. DNA for the CDR3: TGTGCCAGCAGGGCCGGGACTAGCGGGGGGTTAAACATTCAGTACTTC. Translated: CASRAGTSGGLNIQYF.

In this sample, this clonotype turned up a few times. The rearrangement uses TRBV4-1 and TRBJ1-6; TRBD1 is a possible D gene (5 bases). Trimming left V 6 bases short and J 4 bases short, with 10 bases between. Germline CDR1 reads MGHRA; CDR2 reads YSYEKL. This CDR3 comprises 14 residues. The CDR3 DNA follows: TGCGCCAGCAGTCGCGACAGTTATAATTCACCCCTCCACTTT. It translates to CASSRDSYNSPLHF.

This clonotype was seen only a few times. The chain couples TRBV2 to TRBJ1-3; no reliable D call. Trimming pared 5 bases from V and 0 bases from J, leaving 11 bases between. The CDR3 is made up of 15 amino acids. The germline CDR1 and CDR2 sequences are SNHLY and FYNNEI. This chain's CDR3 is CASSSGPSSGNTIYF. CDR3 coding DNA: TGTGCCAGCAGTTCGGGCCCCAGCTCTGGAAACACCATATATTTT.

This clonotype showed up just a few times. The CDR3 nucleotides are TGTGCCATCAGTGAGTTTGTACCAGGACGGTCGTCCTACGAGCAGTACTTC. This codes for CAISEFVPGRSSYEQYF. The chain couples TRBV10-3 to TRBJ2-7; D is unresolved. The CDR3 contains 17 residues. Deletions cut 1 base from V and 1 base from J, with 17 bases between. The germline V gene has CDR1 ENHRY and CDR2 SYGVKD.